This passage covers 32 T cell receptor beta chains from one sample sequenced in a study of post-analysis software for immune sequencing data (dated by TCRdb to between 2014 and 2017). Which antigens these TCRs recognize remains unknown. Libraries came from PCR. The sample was run on an Illumina HiSeq 2500. Unique molecular identifiers were incorporated into TCR beta cDNA libraries to reduce PCR and sequencing biases. TCRdb reworked the public reads: Q25 trimming with fastp, MiXCR clone assembly, productive beta chains retained. Under each unique CDR3 protein, matching rows form one entry showing the most common genes and DNA. The sample has hundreds of thousands of distinct CDR3 sequences on record, approximately 33% of them singletons. The ten most abundant clones make up 13% of the sample. The investigation overall reported the following: Several TRBV segments, including TRBV5-6, TRBV5-1 and TRBV20-1, were significantly more frequent in patients than controls.

Sequencing input: blood. These receptors all come from a girl aged 10 to 17 with multiple sclerosis.

The chain joins TRBV10-2 to TRBJ1-1, with 8 bases matching TRBD1. Germline V CDR1 and CDR2: WSHSY, SAAADI. The V gene end was trimmed by 5 bases and the J gene end by 6 bases; junction bases not matched to a gene: 5. This CDR3 has 13 residues. The CDR3 is CASSWTGRAEAFF. The CDR3 DNA sequence: TGCGCCAGCAGTTGGACAGGGCGGGCTGAAGCTTTCTTT.

The rearrangement uses TRBV7-2 and TRBJ2-1; 12 positions agree with TRBD1. Germline V CDR1 and CDR2: SGHTA, FQGNSA. CDR3 length equals 17 residues. Trimming removed 1 base from V and 4 bases from J; junction bases left unmatched: 5. Here the CDR3 DNA reads TGTGCCAGCAGCTTAGACGGGACAGGGGGCAAGTACAATGAGCAGTTCTTC. Protein: CASSLDGTGGKYNEQFF.

The table lists this clonotype with a few counts. The chain combines TRBV11-3 with TRBJ2-1; weak D call: TRBD1 (6 bases). Germline lookup yields CDR1 SGHNT and CDR2 YENEEA. This CDR3 is built from 13 residues. The V gene lost 5 bases and the J gene lost 5 bases, with 10 bases spanning the gap. CDR3 sequence (DNA): TGTGCCAGCAGCGCCAGGGGCGACAATGAGCAGTTCTTC. Translating gives CASSARGDNEQFF.

The table lists this clonotype with a few counts. DNA for the CDR3: TGCAGTGCTCGTCCATCCACCTACGAGCAGTACTTC. Translated: CSARPSTYEQYF. This chain links TRBV20-1 with TRBJ2-7, with no clear D. Per the germline V gene, CDR1 is DFQATT and CDR2 is SNEGSKA (reference sequence). Trimming removed 5 bases from V and 2 bases from J, with 10 bases in between. The CDR3 runs 12 residues.

This clonotype was recorded a few times. The V call is TRBV7-3, the J call TRBJ2-3; 7 nucleotides line up with TRBD1. J lost 0 bases, V lost 5 bases, and 5 bases had no gene match. The germline CDR1 and CDR2 sequences are SGHTA and FQGTGA. This CDR3 is built from 15 residues. CDR3 sequence: CASSTGTASTDTQYF. CDR3 nucleotides: TGTGCCAGCAGCACTGGGACAGCTAGCACAGATACGCAGTATTTT. The full variable domain, with the rest looked up from reference TRBV7-3 and TRBJ2-3, is GAGVSQTPSNKVTEKGKYVELRCDPISGHTALYWYRQSLGQGPEFLIYFQGTGAADDSGLPNDRFFAVRPEGSVSTLKIQRTERGDSAVYLCASSTGTASTDTQYFGPGTRLTVL.

V gene TRBV5-5 combines with J gene TRBJ1-2; 8 bases map to TRBD1. The trim removed 2 bases at V and 2 bases at J, leaving 14 bases unmatched. The germline V gene has CDR1 SGHKS and CDR2 YYEKEE (reference sequence). The CDR3 is 18 residues long. CDR3 loop: CASSFFLGQGLTNYGYTF. CDR3 DNA: TGTGCCAGCAGCTTTTTCCTCGGACAGGGACTCACAAACTATGGCTACACCTTC. Full variable domain (outside the CDR3, taken from reference TRBV5-5 and TRBJ1-2): DAGVTQSPTHLIKTRGQQVTLRCSPISGHKSVSWYQQVLGQGPQFIFQYYEKEERGRGNFPDRFSARQFPNYSSELNVNALLLGDSALYLCASSFFLGQGLTNYGYTFGSGTRLTVV.

Concerning this clonotype itself: Mismatch with germline at one junction end may stem from a read error. The chain couples TRBV5-1 to TRBJ2-1, with 12 positions matching TRBD2. This CDR3 has 18 amino acids. CDR1 is SGHRS, CDR2 YFSETQ, per germline. The CDR3 region has the DNA TGCGCCAACAGCTTCTCATCCTCCCTAGCGGGGGGGGTCAATGAGCAGTTCTTC. It encodes CANSFSSSLAGGVNEQFF.

CDR3 loop: CASSHRLATDTQYF. DNA of the CDR3: TGTGCCAGCAGCCACAGGCTAGCCACAGATACGCAGTATTTT. The chain recombines TRBV6-6 with TRBJ2-3; D may match TRBD1 or TRBD2 (5 bases each). The CDR3 sequence is 14 residues long. Germline V gene data show CDR1 as MNHNY and CDR2 as SVGAGI (reference sequence). The germline V and J ends were trimmed by 6 bases and 2 bases, with 12 bases remaining between them.

CDR3 protein: CASSLYKDTEAFF. The CDR3 coding sequence is TGTGCCAGCAGCTTATATAAGGACACTGAAGCTTTCTTT. V usage is TRBV11-3 and J usage is TRBJ1-1, with D uncertain. This CDR3 spans 13 amino acids. Trimming left V 2 bases short and J 3 bases short, with 7 bases between. Germline-derived CDR1 and CDR2 are SGHNT and YENEEA.

This clonotype was seen a few times. The J gene is TRBJ1-4, the V gene TRBV7-9, with D perhaps matching TRBD1 (6 bases). V was cut by 6 bases and J by 3 bases, with 17 bases left in between. Germline V gene lookup returns CDR1 SEHNR and CDR2 FQNEAQ (reference sequence). The CDR3 runs 16 residues. The CDR3: CASRGGPAAANEKLFF. In nucleotides, the CDR3 is TGTGCCAGCAGAGGGGGGCCCGCTGCGGCTAATGAAAAACTGTTTTTT.

This clonotype was counted only a few times. The chain uses TRBV12-3 or TRBV12-4 and TRBJ2-1; 12 nucleotides agree with TRBD2. The CDR3 loop spans 18 amino acids. V was clipped by 4 bases and J by 9 bases; unmatched bases: 16. CDR3 nucleotides: TGTGCCAGCAGTTCGCTGCCTGCCCTAGCGGGGGGGGGTAGTGAGCAGTTCTTC. It encodes CASSSLPALAGGGSEQFF.

This sequence joins TRBV3-1 and TRBJ2-1; D possibly corresponds to TRBD1 (5 bases). This CDR3 is 12 amino acids long. Trimming cost V 4 bases and J 9 bases, with 10 bases left between them. Germline V gene lookup returns CDR1 LGHDT and CDR2 YNNKEL (reference sequence). CDR3 residues: CASSPQGSEQFF. CDR3 sequence (DNA): TGTGCCAGCAGCCCCCAGGGTAGTGAGCAGTTCTTC.

This chain joins TRBV7-2 and TRBJ2-7; weak D call: TRBD1 (5 bases). The germline gives CDR1 SGHTA, CDR2 FQGNSA. The CDR3 runs 15 residues. Trimming took 1 base from V and 3 from J, leaving 13 bases between them. This CDR3 is CASSLEGRSIYEQYF. For the CDR3, the DNA is TGTGCCAGCAGCTTAGAGGGGCGGTCGATCTACGAGCAGTACTTC.

The chain links TRBV21-1 to TRBJ2-1; no check of the table's D call, TRBD1, against the DNA was made. TRBV21-1 is termed a pseudogene. The CDR3 runs 15 residues. The CDR3 sequence: CASSNGGSFYNEQFF. The CDR3 nucleotides are TGTGCCAGCAGCAATGGGGGATCGTTCTACAATGAGCAGTTCTTC.

This chain links TRBV7-2 with TRBJ2-4; D is perhaps TRBD2 (5 bases). Per the germline V gene, CDR1 is SGHTA and CDR2 is FQGNSA. The CDR3 contains 16 residues. Trimming cost V 3 bases and J 1 base, with 13 bases left between them. In nucleotides, the CDR3 is TGTGCCAGCAGCTTCCAAGGCCGGACTGCCAAAAACATTCAGTACTTC. It specifies CASSFQGRTAKNIQYF.

The rearrangement joins TRBV4-1 to TRBJ2-7; TRBD1 agrees at 9 bases. The CDR3 covers 16 residues. The V and J ends lost 4 bases and 4 bases, in that order; junction bases with no gene match: 11. CDR1 MGHRA and CDR2 YSYEKL come from the germline V gene. The CDR3 DNA reads TGCGCCAGCAGCCTAGGAGCCGGGACAGGGCAATACGAGCAGTACTTC. Amino acids: CASSLGAGTGQYEQYF.

This rearrangement joins TRBV15 to TRBJ1-2; D might be TRBD1 (6 bases). The ends were cut back, 10 bases at V and 8 bases at J, with 20 bases in the middle. CDR3 size: 13 residues. Germline V gives CDR1 LNHNV, CDR2 YYDKDF (reference sequence). The CDR3 sequence is CAIGGGPRGGYTF. CDR3 nucleotide sequence: TGTGCCATCGGGGGCGGACCCAGAGGAGGCTACACCTTC.

This clonotype was found a few times. This chain connects TRBV29-1 to TRBJ1-4; 9 bases agree with TRBD1. The CDR3 has 13 amino acids. Germline values: CDR1 SQVTM, CDR2 ANQGSEA. V shed 4 bases and J 6 bases; nucleotides not matched to a gene: 3. The CDR3 DNA is TGCAGCGTTGGGGACAGGGTTCATGAAAAACTGTTTTTT. Its translation: CSVGDRVHEKLFF.

This clonotype was observed a handful of times. The gene calls are TRBV4-1 and TRBJ2-7; D is perhaps TRBD1 (5 bases). V was trimmed by 0 bases and J by 6 bases, leaving 9 bases between them. Looked up from germline, CDR1 is MGHRA and CDR2 is YSYEKL. The CDR3 consists of 13 residues. For the CDR3, the DNA is TGCGCCAGCAGCCAAGATCAGGGTCCCGAGCAGTACTTC. Translated: CASSQDQGPEQYF.

This clonotype was detected ten times or more. The chain carries TRBV7-2 and TRBJ2-3; 14 bases match TRBD2. V dropped 3 bases and J dropped 5; count of bases not matched to a gene: 4. This CDR3 has 16 residues. Germline V gene lookup returns CDR1 SGHTA and CDR2 FQGNSA. The CDR3 spells CASSLTSGGARDTQYF. DNA for the CDR3: TGTGCCAGCAGCTTGACTAGCGGGGGGGCTAGAGATACGCAGTATTTT.

The gene calls are TRBV20-1 and TRBJ2-3; 14 bases are a match to TRBD2. This CDR3 is 20 amino acids long. Per the germline V gene, CDR1 is DFQATT and CDR2 is SNEGSKA (reference sequence). The J segment lost 0 bases and the V segment lost 1 base, leaving 12 bases of the junction unmatched. The CDR3 sequence: CSARVGLAGGITISTDTQYF. CDR3 DNA: TGCAGTGCTAGAGTCGGACTAGCGGGGGGCATCACGATCAGCACAGATACGCAGTATTTT.

The gene calls are TRBV20-1 and TRBJ2-4; 11 positions match TRBD1. This CDR3 is 14 amino acids long. CDR1 and CDR2 from the germline V gene are DFQATT and SNEGSKA (reference sequence). The V segment lost 1 base and the J segment 6 bases; nucleotides outside the gene matches: 2. In DNA form, the CDR3 reads TGCAGTGCTAGAGGGGACAGGGGGAGAAACATTCAGTACTTC. It is translated as CSARGDRGRNIQYF.

This clonotype has a handful of counts. The rearrangement joins TRBV7-9 to TRBJ2-1; D is unclear. The CDR3 covers 11 residues. CDR1 is SEHNR and CDR2 is FQNEAQ in the germline V gene (reference sequence). Trimming stripped 5 bases from V and 8 bases from J, with 7 bases between. CDR3 nucleotides: TGTGCCAGCAGCGTGACCCATGAGCAGTTCTTC. It specifies CASSVTHEQFF.

This clonotype showed up just a few times. The chain links TRBV18 to TRBJ2-6; TRBD1 matches 9 bases. Germline V gene data show CDR1 as KGHSH and CDR2 as LQKENI. Trimming took 6 bases from V and 3 from J; bases not matched to a gene: 6. The CDR3 has 16 residues. CDR3 sequence: CASSSGTGFGANVLTF. CDR3 DNA sequence: TGTGCCAGCTCGTCCGGGACAGGGTTTGGGGCCAACGTCCTGACTTTC. Drawing the rest from reference TRBV18 and TRBJ2-6, the complete variable domain is NAGVMQNPRHLVRRRGQEARLRCSPMKGHSHVYWYRQLPEEGLKFMVYLQKENIIDESGMPKERFSAEFPKEGPSILRIQQVVRGDSAAYFCASSSGTGFGANVLTFGAGSRLTVL.

This clonotype was counted a few times. The V gene is TRBV27, the J gene TRBJ2-1; TRBD1 might be the D (5 bases). The CDR3 has 15 amino acids. CDR1 MNHEY and CDR2 SMNVEV come from the germline V gene (reference sequence). Deletions cut 0 bases from V and 8 bases from J, with 14 bases between. The CDR3 region has the DNA TGTGCCAGCAGTTTATCAGGGGCCTTAGGCTATGAGCAGTTCTTC. Translation: CASSLSGALGYEQFF.

The CDR3 nucleotides are TGCAGTGCTAGAGACCGCACAGGTCACCCCAACAATGAGCAGTTCTTC. Amino acid sequence: CSARDRTGHPNNEQFF. This rearrangement joins TRBV20-1 to TRBJ2-1; tentatively, D is TRBD1 (5 bases). The CDR3 contains 16 residues. CDR1 and CDR2 (germline): DFQATT, SNEGSKA (reference sequence). V was shortened by 0 bases and J by 5 bases, with 17 bases between the two germline ends.

This clonotype was counted at least ten times. The chain joins TRBV20-1 to TRBJ2-7; 7 nucleotides align to TRBD1. CDR1 DFQATT and CDR2 SNEGSKA come from the germline V gene (reference sequence). This CDR3 spans 12 amino acids. V gave up 6 bases and J gave up 2 bases; unmatched junction bases: 4. CDR3 amino acids: CSAETGTYEQYF. The CDR3 bases are TGCAGTGCCGAGACAGGGACCTACGAGCAGTACTTC.

Points on this clonotype: A read error may account for a junction end that differs from germline. The chain links TRBV12-3 or TRBV12-4 to TRBJ1-2; 7 bases map to TRBD1. This CDR3 region has 17 residues. The CDR3 spells CAGSVDRCSKFGYGYTF. CDR3 DNA sequence: TGTGCCGGCAGTGTGGACAGGTGCTCAAAGTTTGGCTATGGCTACACCTTC.

The chain recombines TRBV5-1 with TRBJ2-7; perhaps D is TRBD1 or TRBD2 (5 bases each). The CDR3 extends over 15 amino acids. V lost 3 bases, J lost 9 bases, and 22 bases lay in between. Germline lookup yields CDR1 SGHRS and CDR2 YFSETQ. This CDR3 is CASSSKESRDDGQYF. The CDR3 bases are TGCGCCAGCAGCTCAAAGGAGAGCAGGGACGACGGGCAGTACTTC.

This clonotype was picked up a small number of times. A single base separates this from a much larger clone, so it may be a read error. The rearrangement uses TRBV6-5 and TRBJ1-1, with a tentative D call TRBD1 (5 bases). Germline loops: CDR1 MNHEY, CDR2 SVGAGI. This CDR3 has 14 amino acids. CDR3 DNA sequence: TGTGTCAGCAGTTACGATGGGGGGAACACTGAAGCTTTCTTT. It encodes CVSSYDGGNTEAFF.

This chain links TRBV10-2 with TRBJ2-4; TRBD1 matches 9 bases. Germline CDR1 reads WSHSY; CDR2 reads SAAADI. V was pared by 4 bases and J by 0 bases, with 4 bases of the junction left unmatched. The CDR3 contains 16 residues. CDR3 coding DNA: TGCGCCAGCAGTGTACAGGGGGCCGAAGCCAAAAACATTCAGTACTTC. Encoded protein: CASSVQGAEAKNIQYF.

A few counts support this clonotype. The rearrangement uses TRBV3-1 and TRBJ2-3, with a weak D call TRBD2 (6 bases). This CDR3 contains 15 residues. Germline CDR1 LGHDT, CDR2 YNNKEL (reference sequence). Trimming left V 1 base short and J 3 bases short, with 11 bases between. CDR3 sequence (DNA): TGTGCCAGCAGCCAAGTCCCCGGGGGAACAGATACGCAGTATTTT. As protein: CASSQVPGGTDTQYF.